This T cell receptor beta chain was sequenced in a study of siplizumab effects on memory and regulatory T cells (dated 2019 in TCRdb). Background for the entire study: The study looked at the effect of siplizumab, an anti-CD2 antibody, on alloreactive T-cell subsets in allogeneic mixed lymphocyte reactions made from human PBMCs. Overall study outcomes, separate from this receptor: Whether proliferating Tregs from siplizumab cultures actually had suppressive function was not functionally confirmed. The cumulative frequency of alloreactive sequences that could be traced back to unstimulated CD4+ memory T cells was significantly reduced by siplizumab. Sequences below about 10^-5 frequency were poorly captured, so only a minor fraction of alloreactive clones could be mapped to unstimulated subsets. Of the alloreactive CD4+ clones that could be mapped, the Treg-derived share averaged around 64% with siplizumab compared with under 35% in control reactions. For roughly 80-96% of proliferating CD4+ or CD8+ clones, no naive or memory phenotype could be assigned. Unstimulated naive T cells appeared more diverse than memory T cells, and naive cells seemed to contribute substantially to the alloresponse.

Turning to this clone: Its antigen has not been determined. No much larger clone exists at a distance of one base, and base qualities are not known.

Sorted unstimulated T cells, along with proliferating T cells recovered from mixed lymphocyte reactions, underwent TCRbeta CDR3 sequencing. Fresh whole blood from ten to eleven HLA-typed healthy donors served as the source for isolating PBMCs. To map where alloreactive clones came from, unstimulated CD4+ non-regulatory T cells were FACS-sorted. Relative to germline, V is missing 4 bases and J is missing 1 base, with 9 bases of the junction outside any gene match. The CDR3 goes from the cysteine to the phenylalanine over 17 residues. Solely the CDR3 DNA is kept, with 51 bases framed from the first base. CDR1 is given as SGHRS and CDR2 as YFSETQ, both from the germline V gene. The library was obtained by the immunoSEQ multiplex PCR assay. Roughly 10^5 TCR templates per sample were assayed on the deep sequencing platform. Genomic DNA extracted from sorted T cells was used for TCRbeta CDR3 sequencing. Per the authors' processing: Clonal analysis of TCRbeta CDR3 data was done in the R programming language. Alloreactive CD4+ and CD8+ clones were defined by comparing unstimulated samples with post-reaction CFSE-low samples. Regulatory or non-regulatory origin was assigned to alloreactive CD4+ clones by matching of sequences to sorted unstimulated Treg and non-Treg repertoires. In TCRdb, the immuneACCESS table is reduced to in-frame sequences with V and J assigned. These tables do not hold every clone; where another copy was compared, an unresolved V gene accounts for under half, and the others remain unexplained. From that table come the V and J calls and clone size; the DNA was used to work out D and trimming. For this sample the table gives some 120,000 clones, of which 94% were detected only once. The ten most abundant clones make up 1.5% to 2% of the sample.

The clonotype was recovered from a human donor in good health. This chain joins TRBV5-1 to TRBJ2-7; 12 junctional bases match TRBD2. Sequencing input: non-Treg CD4+ T cells sorted from blood. The label giving this sample's cell subset or site can be read as: FACS-sorted unstimulated CD4+ non-regulatory T cells. The CDR3 protein: CASSPRTSGRISYEQYF. The bases read TGCGCCAGCAGCCCCAGAACTAGCGGGAGGATTTCCTACGAGCAGTACTTC.